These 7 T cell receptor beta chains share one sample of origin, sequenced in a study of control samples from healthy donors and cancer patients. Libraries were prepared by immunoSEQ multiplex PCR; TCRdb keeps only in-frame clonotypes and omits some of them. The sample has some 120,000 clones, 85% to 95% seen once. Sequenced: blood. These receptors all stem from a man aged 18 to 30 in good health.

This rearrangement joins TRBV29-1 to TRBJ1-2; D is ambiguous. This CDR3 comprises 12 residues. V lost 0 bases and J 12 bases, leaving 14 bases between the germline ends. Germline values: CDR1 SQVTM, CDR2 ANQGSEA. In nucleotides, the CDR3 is TGCAGCGTTGAAGATGGACGTACGGGTAACACCTTC. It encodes CSVEDGRTGNTF.

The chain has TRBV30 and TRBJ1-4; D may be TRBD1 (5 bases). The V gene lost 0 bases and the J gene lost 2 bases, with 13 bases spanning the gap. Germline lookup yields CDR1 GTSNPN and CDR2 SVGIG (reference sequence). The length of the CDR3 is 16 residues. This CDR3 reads CAWSVAHRGTNEKLFF. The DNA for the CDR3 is TGTGCCTGGAGTGTCGCCCATCGGGGGACTAATGAAAAACTGTTTTTT.

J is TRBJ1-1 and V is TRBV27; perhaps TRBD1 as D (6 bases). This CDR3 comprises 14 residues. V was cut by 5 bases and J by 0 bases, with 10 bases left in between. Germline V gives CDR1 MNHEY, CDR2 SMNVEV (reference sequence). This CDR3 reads CASSGQRLNTEAFF. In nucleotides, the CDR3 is TGTGCCAGCAGTGGACAGCGCCTGAACACTGAAGCTTTCTTT.

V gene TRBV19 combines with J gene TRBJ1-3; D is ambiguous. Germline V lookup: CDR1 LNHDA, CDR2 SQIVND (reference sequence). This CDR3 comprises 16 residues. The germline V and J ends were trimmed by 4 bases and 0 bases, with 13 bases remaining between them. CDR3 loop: CASSKAPPFSGNTIYF. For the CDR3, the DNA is TGTGCCAGTAGTAAAGCCCCGCCGTTCTCTGGAAACACCATATATTTT.

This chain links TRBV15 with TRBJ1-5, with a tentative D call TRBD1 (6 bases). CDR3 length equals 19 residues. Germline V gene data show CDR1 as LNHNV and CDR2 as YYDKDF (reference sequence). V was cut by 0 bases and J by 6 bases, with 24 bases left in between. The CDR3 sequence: CATSRDIRKGRGTGQPQHF. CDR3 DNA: TGTGCCACCAGCAGAGATATCCGAAAAGGGAGGGGGACCGGTCAGCCCCAGCATTTT. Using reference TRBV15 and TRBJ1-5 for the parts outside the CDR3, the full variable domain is DAMVIQNPRYQVTQFGKPVTLSCSQTLNHNVMYWYQQKSSQAPKLLFHYYDKDFNNEADTPDNFQSRRPNTSFCFLDIRSPGLGDTAMYLCATSRDIRKGRGTGQPQHFGDGTRLSIL.

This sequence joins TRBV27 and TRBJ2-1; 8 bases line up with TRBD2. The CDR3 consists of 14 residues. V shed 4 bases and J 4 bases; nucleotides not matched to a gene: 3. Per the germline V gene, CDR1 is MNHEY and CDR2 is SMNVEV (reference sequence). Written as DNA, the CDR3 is TGTGCCAGCAGTTCGGGGGGGGCGTACAATGAGCAGTTCTTC. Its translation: CASSSGGAYNEQFF.

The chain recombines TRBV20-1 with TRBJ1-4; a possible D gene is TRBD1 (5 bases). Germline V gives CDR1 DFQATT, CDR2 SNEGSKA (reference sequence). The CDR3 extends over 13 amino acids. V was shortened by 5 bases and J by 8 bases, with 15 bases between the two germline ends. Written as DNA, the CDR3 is TGCAGTGCTGGTGGGGCGGACGAAGAAAAACTGTTTTTT. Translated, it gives CSAGGADEEKLFF.